This T cell receptor (beta chain) emerged from a study of blood T cell repertoires in COVID-19. Study-wide background: Both acute and convalescent COVID-19 samples were obtained from the United States, Italy and Spain. PBMCs, B-cell-depleted T cells, or T cells provided the cDNA or gDNA that made up the material.

Authors' methods: It was from reference gene primer amplification that nucleated cell counts were estimated. Produced via immunoSEQ multiplex PCR; TCRdb's table is partial and in-frame only. V and J calls and clone size are those listed in that table; D and trimming were worked out from the DNA. The sample has 60,000 to 70,000 clones; around nine tenths are singletons. The source is an older woman with acute or convalescent COVID-19. Sequencing was carried out using peripheral blood.

The CDR3 sequence: CASSFSLPGPGQGNYGYTF. As DNA, the CDR3 is TGCGCCAGCAGCTTCTCCCTACCCGGTCCCGGACAGGGGAACTATGGCTACACCTTC. The rearrangement uses TRBV5-1 and TRBJ1-2; 9 bases fit TRBD1. Germline CDR1 SGHRS, CDR2 YFSETQ. V lost 2 bases, J lost 2 bases, and 16 bases stayed unmatched. The CDR3 consists of 19 residues.